These 11 T cell receptor beta chains came from one sample sequenced in a study of PD-1 blockade in classical Hodgkin lymphoma. Assay: immunoSEQ multiplex PCR; the TCRdb copy retains only in-frame clones and omits some. The sample has around 70,000 clones; about two thirds are singletons. With no exception, relapse followed autologous stem cell transplantation in all patients, and brentuximab vedotin exposure varied. This sample comprised peripheral blood mononuclear cells (PBMCs), obtained before the second cycle of nivolumab. All receptors derive from a human donor with classical Hodgkin lymphoma.

The rearrangement uses TRBV18 and TRBJ1-6; D unclear. This CDR3 has 15 amino acids. V was cut by 1 base and J by 8 bases, with 12 bases left in between. CDR1 and CDR2 (germline): KGHSH, LQKENI. The CDR3 DNA follows: TGTGCCAGCTCACCACTTCCAAATCCAGATTCACCCCTCCACTTT. This sequence encodes CASSPLPNPDSPLHF. The full variable domain, in which reference TRBV18 and TRBJ1-6 provide the parts outside the CDR3, is NAGVMQNPRHLVRRRGQEARLRCSPMKGHSHVYWYRQLPEEGLKFMVYLQKENIIDESGMPKERFSAEFPKEGPSILRIQQVVRGDSAAYFCASSPLPNPDSPLHFGNGTRLTVT.

The chain links TRBV2 to TRBJ2-2; 9 bases agree with TRBD2. Germline trimming cut 6 bases from V and 4 bases from J; bases unmatched to any gene: 9. The CDR3 extends over 16 amino acids. The germline V gene has CDR1 SNHLY and CDR2 FYNNEI. The CDR3 DNA reads TGTGCCAGCAGCCGGACTAGCGCGGAGGTCACCGGGGAGCTGTTTTTT. Amino acid sequence: CASSRTSAEVTGELFF.

The genes are TRBV5-5 and TRBJ1-2; a weak D match, TRBD1 (5 bases). V lost 1 base to trimming and J lost 2 bases, with 12 bases between them. This CDR3 has 15 amino acids. Germline loops: CDR1 SGHKS, CDR2 YYEKEE (reference sequence). CDR3: CASSLRQILNYGYTF. The CDR3 DNA sequence: TGTGCCAGCAGCTTGCGACAGATCTTGAACTATGGCTACACCTTC.

This clone turned up a few times. The rearrangement links TRBV10-3 to TRBJ1-2; no firm D call. Germline-derived CDR1 and CDR2 are ENHRY and SYGVKD. V lost 0 bases and J lost 3, with 5 bases in between. The CDR3 length is 13 residues. CDR3 DNA sequence: TGTGCCATCAGTGAGTCGAATTACTATGGCTACACCTTC. As protein: CAISESNYYGYTF.

This clone was seen once. V is TRBV5-6 and J is TRBJ2-1, with D perhaps TRBD2 (6 bases). The germline CDR1 and CDR2 sequences are SGHDT and YYEEEE. Trimming pared 2 bases from V and 1 base from J, leaving 13 bases between. The CDR3 is made up of 16 amino acids. The CDR3 region has the DNA TGTGCCAGCAGCTTATTCGGGACTCCTTCCTACAATGAGCAGTTCTTC. Protein sequence: CASSLFGTPSYNEQFF.

The chain has TRBV2 and TRBJ2-2; TRBD1 is a possible D gene (6 bases). V lost 2 bases and J lost 3, with 10 bases in between. The CDR3 sequence is 15 residues long. Germline V lookup: CDR1 SNHLY, CDR2 FYNNEI. The CDR3 is CASSESTGYTGELFF. The CDR3 DNA follows: TGTGCCAGCAGTGAATCTACAGGGTACACCGGGGAGCTGTTTTTT.

This clone came up a few times. The J gene is TRBJ1-5, the V gene TRBV6-6, with D unresolved. Trimming stripped 6 bases from V and 2 bases from J, with 11 bases between. The CDR3 sequence is 14 residues long. CDR1 is MNHNY, CDR2 SVGAGI, per germline (reference sequence). This CDR3 is CASSPVWGNQPQHF. The CDR3 DNA follows: TGTGCCAGCAGCCCCGTTTGGGGCAATCAGCCCCAGCATTTT.

The V gene is TRBV5-1, the J gene TRBJ2-1; 12 nucleotides agree with TRBD2. This CDR3 region has 15 residues. Germline CDR1 is SGHRS and CDR2 is YFSETQ. V dropped 2 bases and J dropped 7; count of bases not matched to a gene: 4. CDR3 amino acids: CASSFNLAGGNEQFF. The DNA for the CDR3 is TGCGCCAGCAGCTTTAACCTAGCGGGGGGGAATGAGCAGTTCTTC.

The CDR3 spells CASSLEGKENTIYF. CDR3 nucleotides: TGCGCCAGCAGCTTGGAGGGGAAAGAGAACACCATATATTTT. The genes are TRBV5-1 and TRBJ1-3; a weak D match, TRBD1 (5 bases). CDR3 length: 14 residues. Germline V gene sequence: CDR1 SGHRS, CDR2 YFSETQ. V was pared by 0 bases and J by 7 bases, with 11 bases between.

V is TRBV9 and J is TRBJ2-1; 8 bases line up with TRBD2. The V and J ends lost 3 bases and 0 bases, in that order; junction bases with no gene match: 2. Germline V CDR1 and CDR2: SGDLS, YYNGEE. The length of the CDR3 is 15 residues. CDR3 sequence reads: CASSAGGASYNEQFF. CDR3 sequence (DNA): TGTGCCAGCAGCGCCGGGGGGGCCTCCTACAATGAGCAGTTCTTC.

The rearrangement links TRBV28 to TRBJ2-3; D unresolved. The CDR3 length is 12 residues. The germline V gene has CDR1 MDHEN and CDR2 SYDVKM. Trimming stripped 4 bases from V and 7 bases from J, with 9 bases between. CDR3 in amino acids: CASSSAINTQYF. DNA of the CDR3: TGTGCCAGCAGTTCCGCCATTAATACGCAGTATTTT. Full variable domain (missing parts from reference TRBV28 and TRBJ2-3): DVKVTQSSRYLVKRTGEKVFLECVQDMDHENMFWYRQDPGLGLRLIYFSYDVKMKEKGDIPEGYSVSREKKERFSLILESASTNQTSMYLCASSSAINTQYFGPGTRLTVL.